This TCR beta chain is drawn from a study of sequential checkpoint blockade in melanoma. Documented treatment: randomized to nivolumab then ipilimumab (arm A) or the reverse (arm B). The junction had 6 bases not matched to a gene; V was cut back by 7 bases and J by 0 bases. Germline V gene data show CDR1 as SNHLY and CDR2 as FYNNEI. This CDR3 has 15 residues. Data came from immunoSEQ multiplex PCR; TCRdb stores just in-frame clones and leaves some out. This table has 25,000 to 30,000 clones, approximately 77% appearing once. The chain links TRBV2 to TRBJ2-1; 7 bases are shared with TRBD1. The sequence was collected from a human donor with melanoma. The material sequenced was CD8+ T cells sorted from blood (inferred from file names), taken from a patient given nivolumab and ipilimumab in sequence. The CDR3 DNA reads TGTGCCAGCACCGGACAGGACAGCTCCTACAATGAGCAGTTCTTC. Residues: CASTGQDSSYNEQFF.